What follows describes a single T cell receptor beta chain. CDR1 is LNHDA and CDR2 is SQIVND in the germline V gene (reference sequence). CDR3 size: 13 residues. Trimming shortened V by 9 bases and J by 6 bases, and 15 bases separated the two germline ends. This sample was taken from a study of cytomegalovirus exposure and HLA in healthy donors. The primer mix had 60 Vbeta and 13 Jbeta primers. The repertoire was sequenced with immunoSEQ multiplex PCR; TCRdb's copy has only in-frame clones and lacks some. Of 95,000 to 150,000 clones in the sample, approximately 67% are singletons; the top ten hold roughly 1.4%.

Sequencing input: PBMCs. The origin of this receptor is a man aged 18 to 30 in good health and CMV-seronegative. This sequence joins TRBV19 and TRBJ1-5, with D perhaps TRBD1 (6 bases). CDR3 residues: CASRDTGIQPQHF. CDR3 nucleotide sequence: TGTGCCAGCCGGGACACGGGTATTCAGCCCCAGCATTTT.